Included here is one T cell receptor (beta chain) sequence, with context. Its target is unknown. Each CDR3 protein is one row after TCRdb ran MiXCR on the reads. This sample has 300,000 to 400,000 distinct CDR3 sequences, with 25% to 35% found just once. The junction had 11 bases not matched to a gene; V was cut back by 4 bases and J by 8 bases. CDR3 length equals 17 residues. From germline, CDR1 is MDHEN and CDR2 SYDVKM. The sample is drawn from a study of T cell repertoires in cytomegalovirus infection. Looking at the study overall: HLA-B-restricted CMV epitopes that are well studied, plus recently identified HLA-C-restricted ones, were used by the study. Carrying CMV and the relevant HLA type showed in public TCR beta signatures.

This rearrangement joins TRBV28 to TRBJ1-6, with 10 bases fitting TRBD1. This TCR was recovered from a human donor in good health (CMV status not recorded). Some clones in this sample may be carry-over from other donors' samples. The sample consisted of cultured PBMCs, taken from culture after CMV antigen stimulation. The CDR3 DNA sequence: TGTGCCAGCAGTTCCTTCTGGGGGGGACAGGGGTATTCACCCCTCCACTTT. Amino acids: CASSSFWGGQGYSPLHF.